This T cell receptor (beta chain) was profiled in a study of OX40 agonist ivuxolimab in advanced cancers. General study results and limits: Circulating CD4+ and CD8+ T cells showed clonal expansion by week 6 at 0.1 to 3.0 mg/kg. Antigen specificity was not determined for the expanded peripheral T cells.

Deletions cut 5 bases from V and 6 bases from J, with 11 bases between. There are 12 residues in the CDR3. The germline V gene encodes CDR1 KGHSH and CDR2 LQKENI. The data were produced by immunoSEQ multiplex PCR, yet TCRdb's version contains in-frame clones alone and is incomplete. The sample yields some 19,000 clones, 65% to 90% seen once. About this clone: Its specificity is not known.

The clonotype comes from an adult with an advanced solid tumor such as melanoma, head and neck, liver or kidney cancer. The V call is TRBV18, the J call TRBJ2-7; D is ambiguous. The sequenced sample was CD4+ or CD8+ T cells sorted from blood, obtained in a trial of the OX40 agonist ivuxolimab. The CDR3 loop is CASSETAPEQYF. In DNA form, the CDR3 reads TGTGCCAGCTCAGAGACCGCCCCCGAGCAGTACTTC. The complete variable domain, with remaining parts taken from reference TRBV18 and TRBJ2-7, reads NAGVMQNPRHLVRRRGQEARLRCSPMKGHSHVYWYRQLPEEGLKFMVYLQKENIIDESGMPKERFSAEFPKEGPSILRIQQVVRGDSAAYFCASSETAPEQYFGPGTRLTVT.